The 27 T cell receptor beta chains in this list originate from one sample, sequenced in a study of PD-1 blockade in classical Hodgkin lymphoma. Libraries were prepared by immunoSEQ multiplex PCR; TCRdb keeps only in-frame clonotypes and omits some of them. The table has almost 95,000 clones, 75% to 85% seen once. Time point noted: cycle 4 day 1 (C4D1), after less than 7 weeks of nivolumab. No patient escaped relapse after autologous stem cell transplantation, and brentuximab vedotin exposure varied. Sample: peripheral blood mononuclear cells (PBMCs), taken before the fourth cycle of nivolumab. The source of these receptors is a human donor with classical Hodgkin lymphoma.

The V call is TRBV10-3, the J call TRBJ1-2; TRBD1 matches 10 bases. Unmatched junction bases numbered 8, after V lost 3 bases and J lost 4 bases. This CDR3 is 16 amino acids long. CDR1 and CDR2 from the germline V gene are ENHRY and SYGVKD. CDR3 nucleotides: TGTGCCATCAGTGACTCTAGGACAGGGGGACTCTATGGCTACACCTTC. Its protein is CAISDSRTGGLYGYTF.

The V and J genes are TRBV6-6 and TRBJ2-6; D remains ambiguous. V was cut by 10 bases and J by 2 bases, with 6 bases left in between. Looked up from germline, CDR1 is MNHNY and CDR2 is SVGAGI (reference sequence). CDR3 length: 12 amino acids. DNA for the CDR3: TGTGCCACCGGCCCTGGGGCCAACGTCCTGACTTTC. It yields the protein CATGPGANVLTF.

J is TRBJ1-2 and V is TRBV11-2; D is uncertain. Trimming stripped 5 bases from V and 4 bases from J, with 11 bases between. The germline V gene has CDR1 SGHAT and CDR2 FQNNGV. The CDR3 covers 13 residues. CDR3 coding DNA: TGTGCCAGCAGCCAGGACCCCACCTATGGCTACACCTTC. It codes for CASSQDPTYGYTF.

This chain uses TRBV9 with TRBJ2-3, with 8 positions matching TRBD2. The CDR3 length is 14 residues. V lost 4 bases to trimming and J lost 4 bases; unmatched junction nucleotides: 5. CDR1 is SGDLS, CDR2 YYNGEE, per germline. DNA of the CDR3: TGTGCCAGCAGCCCTCGACTAGCGTCAGATACGCAGTATTTT. Its protein product is CASSPRLASDTQYF.

This chain joins TRBV29-1 and TRBJ1-4, with 9 bases identical to TRBD1. This CDR3 comprises 13 residues. Germline-derived CDR1 and CDR2 are SQVTM and ANQGSEA. As DNA, the CDR3 is TGCACCGTATTACAGGGGGCGCAGGAAAAACTGTTTTTT. Translated, it gives CTVLQGAQEKLFF.

V usage is TRBV20-1 and J usage is TRBJ2-1; D call uncertain. The CDR3 spans 10 residues. Germline-derived CDR1 and CDR2 are DFQATT and SNEGSKA (reference sequence). The germline V and J ends were trimmed by 5 bases and 10 bases, with 9 bases remaining between them. CDR3 nucleotides: TGCAGTGCTGGGCCCCGAGAGCAGTTCTTC. It specifies CSAGPREQFF.

This clone was found a few times. The chain is built from TRBV13 and TRBJ2-7, with 9 bases that match TRBD2. Unmatched junction bases numbered 9, after V lost 5 bases and J lost 1 base. CDR1 is PRHDT and CDR2 is FYEKMQ in the germline V gene (reference sequence). The CDR3 spans 16 residues. The CDR3 protein is CASSPFSGSLSYEQYF. The CDR3 coding sequence is TGTGCCAGCAGCCCCTTTAGCGGGAGCCTTTCCTACGAGCAGTACTTC.

This CDR3 reads CASSPQDREGIYAFF. The CDR3 DNA follows: TGTGCCAGCTCACCACAGGACAGGGAAGGTATTTACGCTTTCTTT. The chain joins TRBV18 to TRBJ1-1, with TRBD1 matching over 8 bases. The ends lost 1 base at V and 11 bases at J; junction bases unmatched: 12. The CDR3 covers 15 residues. The germline gives CDR1 KGHSH, CDR2 LQKENI.

CDR3 DNA sequence: TGTGCCAGCAGTGAAGTGGACTCACTCACTGAGCAGTTCTTC. Amino acid sequence: CASSEVDSLTEQFF. The J gene is TRBJ2-1, the V gene TRBV2, with D possibly matching TRBD2 (5 bases). From germline, CDR1 is SNHLY and CDR2 FYNNEI. Trimming took 1 base from V and 9 from J, leaving 13 bases between them. The CDR3 consists of 14 residues.

Here the CDR3 reads CASSLGLAGDTQYF. The CDR3 DNA reads as TGTGCCAGCAGCTTAGGACTAGCAGGAGATACGCAGTATTTT. The V gene is TRBV7-9, the J gene TRBJ2-3; TRBD2 aligns across 7 bases. The CDR3 contains 14 residues. Per germline, CDR1 SEHNR and CDR2 FQNEAQ (reference sequence). The junction had 3 bases not matched to a gene; V was cut back by 1 base and J by 5 bases.

The chain employs TRBV12-5 and TRBJ1-1; the match to TRBD1 covers 7 bases. Germline V CDR1 and CDR2: LGHNT, FRNRAP. V lost 5 bases and J lost 0; bases outside the gene matches: 15. This CDR3 has 18 residues. In DNA form, the CDR3 reads TGTGCTAGTGGTCCGTCCTCAATTGACAGGGTAATGAACACTGAAGCTTTCTTT. It codes for CASGPSSIDRVMNTEAFF.

This rearrangement joins TRBV5-6 to TRBJ1-3, with D possibly matching TRBD1 (6 bases). Looked up from germline, CDR1 is SGHDT and CDR2 is YYEEEE. Trimming removed 4 bases at V and 4 bases at J, with 12 bases between. The CDR3 is 14 residues long. The DNA of the CDR3 is TGTGCCAGCAGCGTACTGGGGGGCGGAAACACCATATATTTT. Its translation is CASSVLGGGNTIYF.

The chain joins TRBV7-2 to TRBJ1-4; D possibly corresponds to TRBD1 (6 bases). V lost 3 bases and J 8 bases, leaving 16 bases between the germline ends. Germline assignment: CDR1 SGHTA and CDR2 FQGNSA. The length of the CDR3 is 15 residues. The CDR3 here is CASSFQTGPSEKLFF. CDR3 DNA sequence: TGTGCCAGCAGCTTTCAAACAGGGCCCTCCGAAAAACTGTTTTTT.

This clone has just one count. In DNA form, the CDR3 reads TGTGCCATCAGAGATCCTGATGGGCCCACTAAGAATGAAAAACTGTTTTTT. This gives the protein CAIRDPDGPTKNEKLFF. This chain links TRBV10-3 with TRBJ1-4; D not resolved. The germline V gene encodes CDR1 ENHRY and CDR2 SYGVKD. V lost 6 bases and J 5 bases, leaving 22 bases between the germline ends. CDR3 length: 17 amino acids.

This clone was detected only once. This CDR3 is also generated by other DNA sequences in the sample. The chain recombines TRBV7-9 with TRBJ1-1; perhaps TRBD1 as D (6 bases). Germline CDR1 and CDR2: SEHNR and FQNEAQ (reference sequence). The CDR3 loop spans 14 amino acids. V was clipped by 5 bases and J by 2 bases, with 12 bases between them. The CDR3 is CASSPGQKNTEAFF. CDR3 DNA sequence: TGTGCCAGCAGCCCTGGACAGAAAAACACTGAAGCTTTCTTT. The whole variable domain, remainder taken from reference TRBV7-9 and TRBJ1-1, is DTGVSQNPRHKITKRGQNVTFRCDPISEHNRLYWYRQTLGQGPEFLTYFQNEAQLEKSRLLSDRFSAERPKGSFSTLEIQRTEQGDSAMYLCASSPGQKNTEAFFGQGTRLTVV.

This clone was seen once. Here the CDR3 reads CASSLVARLSSYEQYF. In DNA, the CDR3 is TGTGCCAGCAGCTTAGTGGCGCGGCTCAGCTCCTACGAGCAGTACTTC. The chain links TRBV7-8 to TRBJ2-7, with D unresolved. V lost 1 base to trimming and J lost 0 bases, with 13 bases between them. This CDR3 region has 16 residues. The germline V gene has CDR1 SGHVS and CDR2 FQNEAQ.

This clone was observed a single time. This chain links TRBV2 with TRBJ2-1; 9 bases agree with TRBD1. CDR3 length: 13 amino acids. With 7 bases clipped from V and 6 bases from J, the junction kept 4 bases outside the gene matches. Germline loops: CDR1 SNHLY, CDR2 FYNNEI. CDR3 loop: CASKGQGSNEQFF. For the CDR3, the DNA is TGTGCCAGCAAGGGACAGGGTTCCAATGAGCAGTTCTTC.

The chain links TRBV7-8 to TRBJ2-7, with D uncertain. Trimming took off 0 bases at V and 0 bases at J, with 9 bases between the two ends. CDR3 length: 15 residues. CDR1 is SGHVS and CDR2 is FQNEAQ in the germline V gene. CDR3 DNA sequence: TGTGCCAGCAGCTTAGCGTCGGACGGCTCCTACGAGCAGTACTTC. Amino acid sequence: CASSLASDGSYEQYF.

The chain joins TRBV4-2 to TRBJ2-2; 7 bases are a match to TRBD2. Germline V gene lookup returns CDR1 LGHNA and CDR2 YNFKEQ. CDR3 length: 13 amino acids. The ends lost 10 bases at V and 11 bases at J; junction bases unmatched: 13. The CDR3 bases are TGTGCCACCATGGGGGGGGGTAAGCGCGAGCTGTTTTTT. Its translation is CATMGGGKRELFF.

V gene TRBV4-3 combines with J gene TRBJ1-4; TRBD1 aligns across 8 bases. The J segment lost 8 bases and the V segment lost 0 bases, leaving 8 bases of the junction unmatched. Per the germline V gene, CDR1 is LGHNA and CDR2 is YSLEER. This CDR3 has 16 residues. The CDR3 reads CASSQDGQGAREKLFF. The CDR3, as DNA: TGCGCCAGCAGCCAAGATGGTCAGGGGGCGCGAGAAAAACTGTTTTTT.

This clone was seen only once. The chain couples TRBV7-6 to TRBJ2-1, with 9 positions matching TRBD2. The CDR3 sequence is 16 residues long. Germline V gene data show CDR1 as SGHVS and CDR2 as FNYEAQ. V was clipped by 1 base and J by 9 bases; unmatched bases: 10. CDR3 in DNA: TGTGCCAGCAGCTTAGGGGCCATAGCGGGAGTACTTGAGCAGTTCTTC. This translates into CASSLGAIAGVLEQFF.

This chain connects TRBV19 to TRBJ2-1; 10 bases align to TRBD2. CDR1 and CDR2 from the germline V gene are LNHDA and SQIVND (reference sequence). V shed 4 bases and J 6 bases; nucleotides not matched to a gene: 6. The CDR3 spans 15 residues. CDR3 DNA: TGTGCCAGTAGTAGACTAGCGGGTGGGGCCAATGAGCAGTTCTTC. It codes for CASSRLAGGANEQFF.

The rearrangement uses TRBV10-3 and TRBJ2-1, with D unresolved. CDR1 and CDR2 (germline): ENHRY, SYGVKD. This CDR3 has 12 amino acids. The ends were cut back, 4 bases at V and 5 bases at J, with 6 bases in the middle. CDR3 nucleotides: TGTGCCATCAGTGGGTCGAACAATGAGCAGTTCTTC. Amino acids: CAISGSNNEQFF.

The chain combines TRBV6-5 with TRBJ2-1; no clear D. The V end was cut by 6 bases, the J end by 2 bases, with 14 bases between. The CDR3 loop spans 15 amino acids. Germline CDR1 is MNHEY and CDR2 is SVGAGI. The CDR3 DNA sequence: TGTGCCAGCAGCTCCGGGTCACCAGCCTACAATGAGCAGTTCTTC. This sequence encodes CASSSGSPAYNEQFF.

The rearrangement uses TRBV27 and TRBJ2-1; 7 bases agree with TRBD2. V trimming: 2 bases; J trimming: 4 bases; junction bases outside the gene matches: 5. Looked up from germline, CDR1 is MNHEY and CDR2 is SMNVEV (reference sequence). This CDR3 region has 15 residues. This CDR3 reads CASSLSSGLYNEQFF. In nucleotides, the CDR3 is TGTGCCAGCAGTTTAAGTAGCGGGCTATACAATGAGCAGTTCTTC.

V usage is TRBV14 and J usage is TRBJ1-2; D is uncertain. This CDR3 is built from 13 residues. With 0 bases removed from V and 1 base from J, the gap between germline ends came to 3 bases. Per germline, CDR1 SGHDN and CDR2 FVKESK. CDR3 protein: CASSQDINYGYTF. The CDR3 nucleotides are TGTGCCAGCAGCCAAGACATTAACTATGGCTACACCTTC.

The J gene is TRBJ1-5, the V gene TRBV7-9; 7 bases line up with TRBD1. This CDR3 spans 14 amino acids. In germline, CDR1 is SEHNR, CDR2 FQNEAQ (reference sequence). The V gene end was trimmed by 6 bases and the J gene end by 5 bases; junction bases not matched to a gene: 7. The CDR3 loop is CASRDGTADQPQHF. CDR3 bases: TGTGCCAGCAGGGACGGGACAGCTGATCAGCCCCAGCATTTT.